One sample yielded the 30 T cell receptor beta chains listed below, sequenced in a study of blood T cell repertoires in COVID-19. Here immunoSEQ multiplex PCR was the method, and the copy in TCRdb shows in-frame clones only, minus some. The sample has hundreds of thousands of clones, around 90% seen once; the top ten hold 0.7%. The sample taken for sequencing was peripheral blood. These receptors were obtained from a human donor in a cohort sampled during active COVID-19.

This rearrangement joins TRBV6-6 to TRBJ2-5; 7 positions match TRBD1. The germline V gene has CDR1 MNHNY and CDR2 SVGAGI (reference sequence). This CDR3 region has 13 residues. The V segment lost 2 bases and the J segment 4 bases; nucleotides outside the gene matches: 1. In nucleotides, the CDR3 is TGTGCCAGCAGTTACAGGGACAGAGAGACCCAGTACTTC. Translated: CASSYRDRETQYF.

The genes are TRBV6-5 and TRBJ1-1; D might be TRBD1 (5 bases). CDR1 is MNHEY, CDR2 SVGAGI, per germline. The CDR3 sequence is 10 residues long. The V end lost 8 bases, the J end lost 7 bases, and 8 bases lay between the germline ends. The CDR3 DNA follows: TGTGCCAGCGCGGGGGGTGAAGCTTTCTTT. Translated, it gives CASAGGEAFF.

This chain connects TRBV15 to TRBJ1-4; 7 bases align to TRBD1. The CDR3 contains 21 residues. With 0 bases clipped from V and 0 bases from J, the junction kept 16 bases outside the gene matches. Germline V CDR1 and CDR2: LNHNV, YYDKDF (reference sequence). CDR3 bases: TGTGCCACCAGCAGAGATATCCCCGGGACAGTTTACATGGCAACTAATGAAAAACTGTTTTTT. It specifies CATSRDIPGTVYMATNEKLFF.

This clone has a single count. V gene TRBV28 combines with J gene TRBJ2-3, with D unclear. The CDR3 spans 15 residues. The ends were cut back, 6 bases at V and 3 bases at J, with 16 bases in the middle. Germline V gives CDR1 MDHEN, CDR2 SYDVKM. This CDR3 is CASSPPPPETDTQYF. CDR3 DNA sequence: TGTGCCAGCAGCCCCCCACCACCTGAGACAGATACGCAGTATTTT.

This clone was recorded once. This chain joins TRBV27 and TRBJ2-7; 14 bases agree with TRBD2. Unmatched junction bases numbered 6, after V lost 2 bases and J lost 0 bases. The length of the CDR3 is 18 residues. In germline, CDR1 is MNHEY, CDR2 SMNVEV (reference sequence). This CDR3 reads CASSLGLAGGYSSYEQYF. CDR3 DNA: TGTGCCAGCAGTTTAGGACTAGCGGGGGGCTACAGCTCCTACGAGCAGTACTTC.

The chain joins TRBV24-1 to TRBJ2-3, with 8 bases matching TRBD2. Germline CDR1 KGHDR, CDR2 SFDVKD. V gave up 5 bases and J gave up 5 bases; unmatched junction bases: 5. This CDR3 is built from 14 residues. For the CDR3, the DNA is TGTGCCACCAGTGGTAGCGGGGAGGGAGATACGCAGTATTTT. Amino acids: CATSGSGEGDTQYF.

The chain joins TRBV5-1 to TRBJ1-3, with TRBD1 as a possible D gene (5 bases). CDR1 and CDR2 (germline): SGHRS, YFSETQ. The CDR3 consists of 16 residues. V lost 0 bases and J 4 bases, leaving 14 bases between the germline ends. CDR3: CASSLAYRGLGNTIYF. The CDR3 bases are TGCGCCAGCAGCTTGGCGTATAGGGGACTCGGAAACACCATATATTTT.

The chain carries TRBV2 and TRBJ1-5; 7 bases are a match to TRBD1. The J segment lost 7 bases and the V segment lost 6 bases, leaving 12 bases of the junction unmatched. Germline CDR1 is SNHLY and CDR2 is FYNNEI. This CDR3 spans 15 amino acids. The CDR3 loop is CASSPRAGGRQPQHF. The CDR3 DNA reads TGTGCCAGCAGCCCCCGGGCAGGGGGACGGCAGCCCCAGCATTTT.

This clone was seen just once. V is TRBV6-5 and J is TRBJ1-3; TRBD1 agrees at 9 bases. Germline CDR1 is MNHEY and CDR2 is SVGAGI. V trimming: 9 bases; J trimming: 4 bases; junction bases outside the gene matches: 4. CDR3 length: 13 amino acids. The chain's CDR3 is CASRTGEGNTIYF. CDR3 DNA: TGTGCCAGTCGGACAGGGGAAGGAAACACCATATATTTT.

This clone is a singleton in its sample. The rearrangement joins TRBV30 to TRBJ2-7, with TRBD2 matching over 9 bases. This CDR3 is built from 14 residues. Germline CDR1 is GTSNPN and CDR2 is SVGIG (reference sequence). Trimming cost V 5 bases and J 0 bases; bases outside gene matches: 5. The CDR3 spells CAWAGGAYSYEQYF. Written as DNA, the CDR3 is TGTGCCTGGGCGGGGGGGGCCTACTCCTACGAGCAGTACTTC.

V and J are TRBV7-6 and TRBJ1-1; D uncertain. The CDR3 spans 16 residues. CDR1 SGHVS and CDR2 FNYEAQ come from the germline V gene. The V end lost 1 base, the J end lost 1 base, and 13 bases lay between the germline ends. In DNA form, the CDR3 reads TGTGCCAGCAGCTTAGTAAGCGTGACCCAGAACACTGAAGCTTTCTTT. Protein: CASSLVSVTQNTEAFF.

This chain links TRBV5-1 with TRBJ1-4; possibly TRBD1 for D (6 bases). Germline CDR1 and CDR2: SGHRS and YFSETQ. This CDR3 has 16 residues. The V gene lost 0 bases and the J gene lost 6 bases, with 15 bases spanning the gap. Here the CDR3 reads CASSLAGQKGDEKLFF. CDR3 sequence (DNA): TGCGCCAGCAGCTTGGCCGGGCAAAAGGGGGATGAAAAACTGTTTTTT.

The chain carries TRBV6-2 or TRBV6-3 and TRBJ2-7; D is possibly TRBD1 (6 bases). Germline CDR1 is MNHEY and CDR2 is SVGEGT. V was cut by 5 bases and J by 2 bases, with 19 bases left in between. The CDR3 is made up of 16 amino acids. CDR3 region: CASSPLNEGVTYEQYF. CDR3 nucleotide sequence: TGTGCCAGCAGTCCCCTTAATGAGGGGGTCACCTACGAGCAGTACTTC.

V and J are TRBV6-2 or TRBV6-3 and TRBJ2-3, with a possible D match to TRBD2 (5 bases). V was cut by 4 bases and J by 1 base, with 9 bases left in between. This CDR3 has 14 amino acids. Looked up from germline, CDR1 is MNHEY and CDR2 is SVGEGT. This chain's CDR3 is CASSSWRGTDTQYF. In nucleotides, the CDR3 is TGTGCCAGCAGTTCTTGGCGGGGCACAGATACGCAGTATTTT.

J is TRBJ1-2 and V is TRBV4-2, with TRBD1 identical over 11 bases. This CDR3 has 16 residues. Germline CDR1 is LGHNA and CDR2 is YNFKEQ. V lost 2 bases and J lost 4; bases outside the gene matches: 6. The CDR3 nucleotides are TGTGCCAGCAGCCAACCGGACAGGGGGCCATTCTATGGCTACACCTTC. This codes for CASSQPDRGPFYGYTF.

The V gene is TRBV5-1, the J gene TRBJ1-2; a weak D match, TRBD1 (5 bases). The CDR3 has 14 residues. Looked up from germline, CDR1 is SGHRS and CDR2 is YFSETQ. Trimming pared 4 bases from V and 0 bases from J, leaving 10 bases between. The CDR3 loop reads CASSPGETNYGYTF. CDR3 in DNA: TGCGCCAGCAGCCCGGGGGAGACTAACTATGGCTACACCTTC. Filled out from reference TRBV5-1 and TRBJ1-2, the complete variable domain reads KAGVTQTPRYLIKTRGQQVTLSCSPISGHRSVSWYQQTPGQGLQFLFEYFSETQRNKGNFPGRFSGRQFSNSRSEMNVSTLELGDSALYLCASSPGETNYGYTFGSGTRLTVV.

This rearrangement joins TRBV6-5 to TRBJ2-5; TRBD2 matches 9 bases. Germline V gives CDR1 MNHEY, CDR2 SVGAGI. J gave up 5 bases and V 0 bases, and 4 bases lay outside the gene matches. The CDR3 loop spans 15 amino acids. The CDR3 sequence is CASSYSTAGGETQYF. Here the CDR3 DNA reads TGTGCCAGCAGTTACTCGACTGCGGGAGGGGAGACCCAGTACTTC.

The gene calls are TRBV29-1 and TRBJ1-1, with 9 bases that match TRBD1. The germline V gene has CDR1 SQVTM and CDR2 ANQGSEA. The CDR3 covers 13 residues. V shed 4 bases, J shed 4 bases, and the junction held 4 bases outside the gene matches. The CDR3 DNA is TGCAGCGTTGCCCGGACAGGGGCCACTGAAGCTTTCTTT. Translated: CSVARTGATEAFF.

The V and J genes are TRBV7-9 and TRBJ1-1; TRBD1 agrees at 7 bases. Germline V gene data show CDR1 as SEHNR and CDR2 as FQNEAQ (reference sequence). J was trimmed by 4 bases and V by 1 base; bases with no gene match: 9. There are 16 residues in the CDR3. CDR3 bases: TGTGCCAGCAGCTTAGGCCGGGACAGATGGAGCACTGAAGCTTTCTTT. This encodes CASSLGRDRWSTEAFF.

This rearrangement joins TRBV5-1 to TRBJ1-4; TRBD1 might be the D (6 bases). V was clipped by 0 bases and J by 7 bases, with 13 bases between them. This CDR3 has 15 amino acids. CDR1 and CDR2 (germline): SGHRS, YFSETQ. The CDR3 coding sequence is TGCGCCAGCAGCTTGGAGTGGGGGCGTCGTGAAAAACTGTTTTTT. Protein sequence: CASSLEWGRREKLFF.

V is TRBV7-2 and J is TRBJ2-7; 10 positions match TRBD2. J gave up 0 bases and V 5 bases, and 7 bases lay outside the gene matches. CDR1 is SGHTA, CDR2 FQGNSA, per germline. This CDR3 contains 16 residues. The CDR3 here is CASSHGLADYSYEQYF. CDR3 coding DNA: TGTGCCAGCAGCCACGGACTAGCGGATTACTCCTACGAGCAGTACTTC.

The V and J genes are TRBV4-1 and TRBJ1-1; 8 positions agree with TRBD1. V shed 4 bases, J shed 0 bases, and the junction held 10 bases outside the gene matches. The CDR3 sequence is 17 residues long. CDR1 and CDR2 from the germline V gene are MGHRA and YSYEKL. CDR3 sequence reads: CASSPKDRGSLNTEAFF. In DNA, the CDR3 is TGCGCCAGCAGCCCTAAAGACAGGGGCTCATTGAACACTGAAGCTTTCTTT.

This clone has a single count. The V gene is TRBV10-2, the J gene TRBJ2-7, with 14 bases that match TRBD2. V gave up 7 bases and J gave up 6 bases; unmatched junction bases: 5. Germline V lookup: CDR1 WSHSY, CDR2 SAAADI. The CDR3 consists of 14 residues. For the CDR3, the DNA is TGCGCCAGCACCGGGACTAGCGGGAGTTCCGAGCAGTACTTC. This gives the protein CASTGTSGSSEQYF.

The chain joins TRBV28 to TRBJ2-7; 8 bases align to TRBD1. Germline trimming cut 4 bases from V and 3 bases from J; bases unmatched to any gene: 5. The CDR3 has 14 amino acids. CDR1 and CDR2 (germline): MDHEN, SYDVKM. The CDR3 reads CASSSRTGSYEQYF. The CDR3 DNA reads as TGTGCCAGCAGTTCAAGGACAGGGAGCTACGAGCAGTACTTC.

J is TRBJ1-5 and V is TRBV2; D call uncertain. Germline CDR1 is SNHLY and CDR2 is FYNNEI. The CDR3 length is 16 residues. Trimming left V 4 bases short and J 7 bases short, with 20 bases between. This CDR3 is CASSATWAGGRQPQHF. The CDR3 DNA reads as TGTGCCAGCAGTGCGACCTGGGCAGGAGGGAGGCAGCCCCAGCATTTT.

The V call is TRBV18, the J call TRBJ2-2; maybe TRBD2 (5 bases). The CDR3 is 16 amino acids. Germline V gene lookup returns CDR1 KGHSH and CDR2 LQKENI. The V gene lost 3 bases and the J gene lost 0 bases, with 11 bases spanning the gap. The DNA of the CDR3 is TGTGCCAGCTCACCTCGGGGTCTCACGAACACCGGGGAGCTGTTTTTT. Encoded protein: CASSPRGLTNTGELFF. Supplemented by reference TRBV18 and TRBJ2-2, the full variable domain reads NAGVMQNPRHLVRRRGQEARLRCSPMKGHSHVYWYRQLPEEGLKFMVYLQKENIIDESGMPKERFSAEFPKEGPSILRIQQVVRGDSAAYFCASSPRGLTNTGELFFGEGSRLTVL.

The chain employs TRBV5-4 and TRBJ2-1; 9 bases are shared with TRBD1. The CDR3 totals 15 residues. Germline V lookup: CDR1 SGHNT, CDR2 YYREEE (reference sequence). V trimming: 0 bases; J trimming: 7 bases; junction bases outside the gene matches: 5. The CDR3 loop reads CASSLDRGRVNEQFF. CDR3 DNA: TGTGCCAGCAGCTTGGACAGGGGGCGGGTGAATGAGCAGTTCTTC.

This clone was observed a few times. The chain's CDR3 is CASSEYKAPGEKLFF. The DNA for the CDR3 is TGTGCCAGCAGTGAATATAAGGCCCCAGGGGAAAAACTGTTTTTT. The chain recombines TRBV25-1 with TRBJ1-4, with a tentative D call TRBD1 (5 bases). This CDR3 contains 15 residues. V lost 0 bases, J lost 8 bases, and 13 bases lay in between. Per germline, CDR1 MGHDK and CDR2 SYGVNS. Using reference TRBV25-1 and TRBJ1-4 for the parts outside the CDR3, the full variable domain is EADIYQTPRYLVIGTGKKITLECSQTMGHDKMYWYQQDPGMELHLIHYSYGVNSTEKGDLSSESTVSRIRTEHFPLTLESARPSHTSQYLCASSEYKAPGEKLFFGSGTQLSVL.

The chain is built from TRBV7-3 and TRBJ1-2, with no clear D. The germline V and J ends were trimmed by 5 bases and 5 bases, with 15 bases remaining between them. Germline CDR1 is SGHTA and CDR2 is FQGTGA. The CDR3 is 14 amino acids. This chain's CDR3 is CASSPLRSGYGYTF. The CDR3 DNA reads TGTGCCAGCAGCCCCCTAAGGTCCGGGTATGGCTACACCTTC.

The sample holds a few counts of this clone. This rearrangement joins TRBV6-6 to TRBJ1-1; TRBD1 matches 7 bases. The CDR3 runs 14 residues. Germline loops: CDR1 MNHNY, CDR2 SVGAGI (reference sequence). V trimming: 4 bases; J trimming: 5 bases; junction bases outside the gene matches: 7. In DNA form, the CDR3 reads TGTGCCAGCAGTTTGTACAGGGGATTAACTGAAGCTTTCTTT. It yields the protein CASSLYRGLTEAFF.